The 22 T cell receptor beta chains given below trace back to one sample, sequenced in a study of T-cell memory formation after mild COVID-19. In TCRdb, the 5' RACE reads were re-called with MiXCR into one record per CDR3 protein. There are 400,000 to 500,000 distinct CDR3 sequences in the sample; around 18% occur only once, and around 8.4% lies in the top ten. Sequenced material: PBMCs or a T cell subset sorted from them (not recorded which). These receptors all come from an adult woman who had mild COVID-19 (a few samples of this study predate the infection). Cell type and time point are not known.

This clonotype was observed a few times. The chain joins TRBV18 to TRBJ1-6; 8 positions match TRBD1. J lost 10 bases, V lost 6 bases, and 8 bases had no gene match. The CDR3 contains 14 residues. Looked up from germline, CDR1 is KGHSH and CDR2 is LQKENI. CDR3 protein: CASSSDRVRSPLHF. The CDR3 DNA reads as TGTGCCAGCTCCTCGGACAGGGTTCGGTCACCCCTCCACTTT.

The chain carries TRBV9 and TRBJ1-6, with 10 bases lining up with TRBD1. The J segment lost 7 bases and the V segment lost 3 bases, leaving 4 bases of the junction unmatched. CDR1 SGDLS and CDR2 YYNGEE come from the germline V gene. The CDR3 sequence is 15 residues long. This chain's CDR3 is CASSARTGGNSPLHF. The CDR3, as DNA: TGTGCCAGCAGCGCCAGGACAGGGGGGAATTCACCCCTCCACTTT.

J is TRBJ2-5 and V is TRBV21-1. TRBV21-1 is recorded as a pseudogene. The CDR3 is 15 residues long. CDR3 amino acids: CASTIMGMTQETQYF. DNA of the CDR3: TGTGCCAGCACCATTATGGGAATGACCCAAGAGACCCAGTACTTC.

This sequence joins TRBV7-9 and TRBJ2-7; no clear D. Germline assignment: CDR1 SEHNR and CDR2 FQNEAQ (reference sequence). The CDR3 spans 13 residues. V lost 5 bases and J lost 5, with 13 bases in between. The DNA for the CDR3 is TGTGCCAGCAGCCCGTGGGTTGGGAACGAGCAGTACTTC. The encoded protein is CASSPWVGNEQYF. The full variable domain, its missing parts supplied by reference TRBV7-9 and TRBJ2-7, is DTGVSQNPRHKITKRGQNVTFRCDPISEHNRLYWYRQTLGQGPEFLTYFQNEAQLEKSRLLSDRFSAERPKGSFSTLEIQRTEQGDSAMYLCASSPWVGNEQYFGPGTRLTVT.

There are a few counts of this clonotype. The CDR3 is CATSDVGIHSYNEQFF. The CDR3 DNA follows: TGTGCCACCAGTGACGTTGGGATCCACTCCTACAATGAGCAGTTCTTC. V usage is TRBV24-1 and J usage is TRBJ2-1; D remains unclear. This CDR3 contains 16 residues. Per germline, CDR1 KGHDR and CDR2 SFDVKD. V shed 4 bases and J shed 0 bases, with 12 bases lying between them.

This clonotype appeared a few times. The V and J genes are TRBV13 and TRBJ1-1; D gene uncertain. The CDR3 is 14 amino acids. Trimming removed 5 bases from V and 2 bases from J, with 12 bases in between. The germline gives CDR1 PRHDT, CDR2 FYEKMQ (reference sequence). In DNA, the CDR3 is TGTGCCAGCAGCCCTGGCTGGGGTAACACTGAAGCTTTCTTT. Protein sequence: CASSPGWGNTEAFF.

In this sample, this clonotype turned up a few times. The J gene is TRBJ1-2, the V gene TRBV7-2; 8 bases line up with TRBD1. The CDR3 spans 15 residues. Trimming took 5 bases from V and 8 from J; bases not matched to a gene: 13. CDR1 is SGHTA and CDR2 is FQGNSA in the germline V gene. The CDR3 DNA follows: TGTGCCAGCAGCGAAAGTCCCGGACAGGGCGCCGGCTACACCTTC. Residues: CASSESPGQGAGYTF.

A few counts support this clonotype. The J gene is TRBJ2-3, the V gene TRBV3-1, with 10 bases lining up with TRBD2. CDR3 size: 16 residues. CDR1 is LGHDT and CDR2 is YNNKEL in the germline V gene (reference sequence). The V segment lost 3 bases and the J segment 4 bases; nucleotides outside the gene matches: 7. CDR3 protein: CASSQASGGAPDTQYF. CDR3 sequence (DNA): TGTGCCAGCAGCCAGGCGAGCGGGGGGGCCCCAGATACGCAGTATTTT.

Only one count was recorded for this clonotype. The V gene is TRBV6-5, the J gene TRBJ2-1, with no clear D. Per germline, CDR1 MNHEY and CDR2 SVGAGI. Between the trimmed V and J ends, which lost 2 bases and 7 bases, there was a span of 18 bases. The CDR3 has 16 amino acids. This chain's CDR3 is CASSYNKKTVGNEQFF. CDR3 coding DNA: TGTGCCAGCAGTTACAATAAAAAAACGGTGGGGAATGAGCAGTTCTTC.

V usage is TRBV5-1 and J usage is TRBJ2-2; 7 bases fit TRBD1. This CDR3 has 15 residues. Germline values: CDR1 SGHRS, CDR2 YFSETQ. The ends lost 3 bases at V and 4 bases at J; junction bases unmatched: 6. The CDR3 DNA reads as TGCGCCAGCAGCTCGTACGACAGGGCCACCGGGGAGCTGTTTTTT. The encoded protein is CASSSYDRATGELFF.

This clonotype has just a few counts. V gene TRBV7-3 combines with J gene TRBJ2-7; TRBD2 agrees at 7 bases. The CDR3 loop spans 16 amino acids. Per the germline V gene, CDR1 is SGHTA and CDR2 is FQGTGA. The ends lost 5 bases at V and 6 bases at J; junction bases unmatched: 16. This CDR3 is CASSHSVSGRAIEQYF. CDR3 nucleotide sequence: TGTGCCAGCAGCCACTCGGTGAGTGGGAGGGCCATCGAGCAGTACTTC. Together with reference TRBV7-3 and TRBJ2-7, the CDR3 gives the full variable domain: GAGVSQTPSNKVTEKGKYVELRCDPISGHTALYWYRQSLGQGPEFLIYFQGTGAADDSGLPNDRFFAVRPEGSVSTLKIQRTERGDSAVYLCASSHSVSGRAIEQYFGPGTRLTVT.

This clonotype was found a few times. V and J are TRBV27 and TRBJ1-2, with no clear D. Trimming pared 6 bases from V and 0 bases from J, leaving 14 bases between. Per the germline V gene, CDR1 is MNHEY and CDR2 is SMNVEV (reference sequence). CDR3 size: 15 residues. The CDR3 DNA is TGTGCCAGCAGCCGGGCTGGGCAGCCTAACTATGGCTACACCTTC. This encodes CASSRAGQPNYGYTF.

The J gene is TRBJ2-3, the V gene TRBV29-1; 15 bases match TRBD2. This CDR3 is built from 14 residues. V gave up 4 bases and J gave up 4 bases; unmatched junction bases: 0. Germline lookup yields CDR1 SQVTM and CDR2 ANQGSEA. DNA for the CDR3: TGCAGCGTTGGGACTAGCGGGAGGGCAGATACGCAGTATTTT. It yields the protein CSVGTSGRADTQYF.

The CDR3 nucleotides are TGTGCCAGCAGCGGTAGCCACACTGAAGCTTTCTTT. This gives the protein CASSGSHTEAFF. The chain is built from TRBV2 and TRBJ1-1; D gene uncertain. CDR1 SNHLY and CDR2 FYNNEI come from the germline V gene. Trimming took 6 bases from V and 3 from J, leaving 8 bases between them. CDR3 length equals 12 residues.

This clonotype was observed a handful of times. The gene calls are TRBV5-1 and TRBJ2-1; a possible D gene is TRBD2 (6 bases). V lost 1 base, J lost 12 bases, and 11 bases lay in between. Per germline, CDR1 SGHRS and CDR2 YFSETQ. This CDR3 is 12 amino acids long. The CDR3 DNA is TGCGCCAGCAGCTTGTATTCGGGGGTGCAGTTCTTC. This codes for CASSLYSGVQFF.

This clonotype occurred a few times. The chain couples TRBV4-1 to TRBJ2-7; perhaps TRBD2 as D (5 bases). This CDR3 spans 15 amino acids. Germline V gene lookup returns CDR1 MGHRA and CDR2 YSYEKL. V shed 1 base and J shed 0 bases, with 10 bases lying between them. DNA for the CDR3: TGCGCCAGCAGCCAAGGTTGGGGAGCCTCCTACGAGCAGTACTTC. Translating gives CASSQGWGASYEQYF.

V usage is TRBV15 and J usage is TRBJ1-4; no clear D gene. Germline CDR1 reads LNHNV; CDR2 reads YYDKDF (reference sequence). V gave up 6 bases and J gave up 4 bases, with 15 bases separating them. The CDR3 sequence is 15 residues long. The CDR3 protein is CATSVGRTVNEKLFF. In DNA, the CDR3 is TGTGCCACCAGTGTGGGGAGGACCGTTAATGAAAAACTGTTTTTT.

This clonotype has just a few counts. The V gene is TRBV3-1, the J gene TRBJ2-7; D gene unclear. This CDR3 contains 13 residues. Per germline, CDR1 LGHDT and CDR2 YNNKEL (reference sequence). Trimming shortened V by 4 bases and J by 3 bases, and 10 bases separated the two germline ends. CDR3 sequence: CASSRLDNYEQYF. The DNA of the CDR3 is TGTGCCAGCAGCCGCCTAGACAACTACGAGCAGTACTTC.

This clonotype was picked up a small number of times. The V call is TRBV12-3 or TRBV12-4, the J call TRBJ2-5, with 7 bases fitting TRBD1. The CDR3 sequence is 16 residues long. J was trimmed by 2 bases and V by 2 bases; bases with no gene match: 8. The CDR3 loop reads CASSLFGGQSQETQYF. CDR3 nucleotide sequence: TGTGCCAGCAGTTTATTTGGGGGACAGTCGCAAGAGACCCAGTACTTC.

The chain couples TRBV13 to TRBJ2-7; TRBD1 aligns across 8 bases. Germline values: CDR1 PRHDT, CDR2 FYEKMQ (reference sequence). V shed 5 bases and J 3 bases; nucleotides not matched to a gene: 6. The CDR3 covers 14 residues. The CDR3 bases are TGTGCCAGCAGCCTTAGACAGGGGCGCTACGAGCAGTACTTC. Protein sequence: CASSLRQGRYEQYF.

V and J are TRBV7-8 and TRBJ1-5, with TRBD1 matching 8 bases. CDR3 length equals 16 residues. V trimming: 7 bases; J trimming: 3 bases; junction bases outside the gene matches: 11. Germline CDR1 and CDR2: SGHVS and FQNEAQ. CDR3 amino acids: CASIKDRALDNQPQHF. The CDR3 nucleotides read TGTGCCAGCATCAAGGACAGGGCCCTTGACAATCAGCCCCAGCATTTT.

The chain couples TRBV27 to TRBJ2-4; no firm D call. The V end lost 4 bases, the J end lost 0 bases, and 10 bases lay between the germline ends. The CDR3 spans 15 residues. Germline CDR1 MNHEY, CDR2 SMNVEV (reference sequence). In nucleotides, the CDR3 is TGTGCCAGCAGTTCCTTTCCGTTAGCCAAAAACATTCAGTACTTC. This sequence encodes CASSSFPLAKNIQYF.